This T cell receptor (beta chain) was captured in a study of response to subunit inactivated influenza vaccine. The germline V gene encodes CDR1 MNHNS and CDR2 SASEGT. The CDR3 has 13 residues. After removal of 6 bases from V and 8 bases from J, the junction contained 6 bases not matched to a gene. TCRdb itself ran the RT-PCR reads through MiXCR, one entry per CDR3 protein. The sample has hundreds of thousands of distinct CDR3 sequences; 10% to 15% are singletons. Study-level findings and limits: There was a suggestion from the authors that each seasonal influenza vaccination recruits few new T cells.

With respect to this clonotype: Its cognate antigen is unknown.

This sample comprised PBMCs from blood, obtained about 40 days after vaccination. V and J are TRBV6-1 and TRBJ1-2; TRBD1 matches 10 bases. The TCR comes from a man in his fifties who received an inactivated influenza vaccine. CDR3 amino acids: CASSRGQGIGYTF. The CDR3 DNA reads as TGTGCCAGCAGCCGGGGACAGGGGATAGGCTACACCTTC.